These 30 T cell receptor beta chains came from one sample sequenced in a study of T-cell reconstitution after alpha-beta-depleted transplantation in children. The library targeted TCRbeta and was prepared with unique molecular identifiers. TCRdb recomputed calls from the PCR reads with MiXCR, one row per CDR3 protein. The table shows around 700,000 distinct CDR3 sequences, with about an eighth occurring only once. The specimen comprised PBMCs, sampled before TCRalphabeta/CD19-depleted stem cell transplant. The source of these receptors is a girl aged 2 to 10 with congenital amegakaryocytic thrombocytopenia, due to receive a stem cell transplant.

The table lists this clonotype with a few counts. This sequence joins TRBV7-6 and TRBJ2-1; no definite D call. CDR1 is SGHVS and CDR2 is FNYEAQ in the germline V gene. The CDR3 has 13 residues. V was shortened by 5 bases and J by 13 bases, with 18 bases between the two germline ends. The CDR3 loop reads CASSPSPPSGQFF. In DNA, the CDR3 is TGTGCCAGCAGCCCCAGCCCCCCTAGTGGTCAGTTCTTC.

This clonotype has a count of ten or more. The chain recombines TRBV20-1 with TRBJ2-1; the D is unclear. V dropped 0 bases and J dropped 4 bases, with 16 bases sitting between them. The CDR3 is 16 residues long. Per the germline V gene, CDR1 is DFQATT and CDR2 is SNEGSKA (reference sequence). The CDR3 sequence: CSARDILVPAYNEQFF. The CDR3, as DNA: TGCAGTGCTAGAGATATCCTAGTCCCTGCATACAATGAGCAGTTCTTC.

This clonotype was seen only a few times. The chain combines TRBV5-1 with TRBJ2-7, with 12 bases fitting TRBD2. The CDR3 length is 17 residues. Germline CDR1 is SGHRS and CDR2 is YFSETQ. Germline trimming cut 0 bases from V and 2 bases from J; bases unmatched to any gene: 6. This chain's CDR3 is CASSLGLAGDRAYEQYF. The CDR3, as DNA: TGCGCCAGCAGCTTGGGACTAGCGGGAGATCGGGCCTACGAGCAGTACTTC.

To note about this clonotype: It may be a read error: a sequence one base away is much more abundant. The genes are TRBV11-2 and TRBJ2-1, with 9 nucleotides matching TRBD1. The CDR3 runs to 18 residues. Germline assignment: CDR1 SGHAT and CDR2 FQNNGV. The junction had 11 bases not matched to a gene; V was cut back by 1 base and J by 4 bases. The CDR3: CASSLVYSRTGEYNEQFF. The CDR3, as DNA: TGTGCCAGCAGCTTAGTATATAGCAGGACAGGGGAATACAATGAGCAGTTCTTC.

This clonotype was recorded at least ten times. This chain joins TRBV20-1 and TRBJ2-2; the D is unclear. Trimming cost V 3 bases and J 5 bases, with 16 bases left between them. The CDR3 is 15 amino acids. Germline V gene lookup returns CDR1 DFQATT and CDR2 SNEGSKA (reference sequence). The CDR3 nucleotides are TGCAGTGCTAGTGGACGCCCTAAAGGGACCGGGGAGCTGTTTTTT. Translation: CSASGRPKGTGELFF.

V is TRBV4-2 and J is TRBJ2-7, with 8 bases that match TRBD2. This CDR3 region has 16 residues. Trimming took 3 bases from V and 6 from J; bases not matched to a gene: 13. Germline loops: CDR1 LGHNA, CDR2 YNFKEQ. DNA of the CDR3: TGTGCCAGCAGCCAGGGGGCGGGACTAGTTTTCTTCGAGCAGTACTTC. Protein product: CASSQGAGLVFFEQYF.

Ten or more counts support this clonotype. The genes are TRBV27 and TRBJ1-1, with TRBD1 as a possible D gene (6 bases). The CDR3 contains 14 residues. V lost 1 base, J lost 4 bases, and 10 bases lay in between. CDR1 is MNHEY and CDR2 is SMNVEV in the germline V gene (reference sequence). The CDR3 region is CASSLLGGATEAFF. The DNA of the CDR3 is TGTGCCAGCAGTTTATTGGGGGGGGCCACTGAAGCTTTCTTT.

This clonotype was seen ten or more times. The chain is built from TRBV10-2 and TRBJ1-2; D is undetermined. The CDR3 length is 13 residues. Germline V gene lookup returns CDR1 WSHSY and CDR2 SAAADI. V dropped 2 bases and J dropped 1 base, with 5 bases sitting between them. CDR3: CASSERVNYGYTF. CDR3 bases: TGCGCCAGCAGTGAGAGGGTTAACTATGGCTACACCTTC.

About this clonotype: Possible read error: a much larger clone is one base away. CDR3 sequence reads: CSGNRGPTEALF. CDR3 in DNA: TGCAGCGGGAACAGGGGGCCAACTGAAGCTCTCTTT. The rearrangement links TRBV29-1 to TRBJ1-1, with 9 bases identical to TRBD1. The CDR3 runs 12 residues. CDR1 SQVTM and CDR2 ANQGSEA come from the germline V gene.

The CDR3 is CATGGSGRTEQFF. DNA for the CDR3: TGTGCCACCGGGGGTAGCGGGAGAACTGAGCAGTTCTTC. V is TRBV7-2 and J is TRBJ2-1; 9 bases are a match to TRBD2. V shed 10 bases and J 9 bases; nucleotides not matched to a gene: 10. Germline lookup yields CDR1 SGHTA and CDR2 FQGNSA. The CDR3 length is 13 residues. Based on the CDR3 plus reference TRBV7-2 and TRBJ2-1, the full variable domain is GAGVSQSPSNKVTEKGKDVELRCDPISGHTALYWYRQSLGQGLEFLIYFQGNSAPDKSGLPSDRFSAERTGGSVSTLTIQRTQQEDSAVYLCATGGSGRTEQFFGPGTRLTVL.

In its sample, this clonotype was seen many times. The genes are TRBV9 and TRBJ1-1, with D possibly matching TRBD1 (6 bases). This CDR3 is built from 15 residues. Germline CDR1 is SGDLS and CDR2 is YYNGEE. V lost 0 bases and J 4 bases, leaving 13 bases between the germline ends. As DNA, the CDR3 is TGTGCCAGCAGCGTAGATGGGGGGCGCGGCACTGAAGCTTTCTTT. It specifies CASSVDGGRGTEAFF.

This clonotype was seen at least ten times. This rearrangement joins TRBV29-1 to TRBJ2-2, with D perhaps matching TRBD1 (5 bases). Germline-derived CDR1 and CDR2 are SQVTM and ANQGSEA. There are 12 residues in the CDR3. V was trimmed by 0 bases and J by 7 bases, leaving 6 bases between them. CDR3 loop: CSVEDRVGELFF. Written as DNA, the CDR3 is TGCAGCGTTGAAGACAGGGTCGGGGAGCTGTTTTTT.

This clonotype has only a few counts. The chain carries TRBV5-5 and TRBJ2-2, with a weak D call TRBD2 (5 bases). The CDR3 contains 14 residues. V gave up 5 bases and J gave up 0 bases, with 8 bases separating them. CDR1 and CDR2 from the germline V gene are SGHKS and YYEKEE (reference sequence). In DNA form, the CDR3 reads TGTGCCAGCAGGGAGGATCCGAACACCGGGGAGCTGTTTTTT. This translates into CASREDPNTGELFF.

The rearrangement joins TRBV11-2 to TRBJ2-7; the D call may be TRBD1 or TRBD2 (5 bases each). V lost 2 bases and J 9 bases, leaving 17 bases between the germline ends. Germline CDR1 and CDR2: SGHAT and FQNNGV. The CDR3 is 14 amino acids. The CDR3 bases are TGTGCCAGCAGCTTAATGTCAAGGGGAAGCGGGCAGTACTTC. Protein sequence: CASSLMSRGSGQYF. Supplemented by reference TRBV11-2 and TRBJ2-7, the full variable domain reads EAGVAQSPRYKIIEKRQSVAFWCNPISGHATLYWYQQILGQGPKLLIQFQNNGVVDDSQLPKDRFSAERLKGVDSTLKIQPAKLEDSAVYLCASSLMSRGSGQYFGPGTRLTVT.

This clonotype showed up many times. This rearrangement joins TRBV5-6 to TRBJ1-2; maybe TRBD1 (5 bases). CDR1 and CDR2 (germline): SGHDT, YYEEEE. The CDR3 runs 14 residues. With 0 bases removed from V and 3 bases from J, the gap between germline ends came to 9 bases. The CDR3 loop reads CASSLGGADYGYTF. As DNA, the CDR3 is TGTGCCAGCAGCTTGGGGGGCGCGGACTATGGCTACACCTTC.

This clonotype has ten or more counts. The CDR3 bases are TGTGCCAGCAGTTTTGATCAGGTCATAGCCAAAAACATTCAGTACTTC. Protein product: CASSFDQVIAKNIQYF. V gene TRBV12-3 or TRBV12-4 combines with J gene TRBJ2-4; no clear D. The CDR3 runs to 16 residues. Trimming left V 3 bases short and J 0 bases short, with 12 bases between.

This clonotype has more than one count but fewer than ten. The J gene is TRBJ2-2, the V gene TRBV12-3 or TRBV12-4; D uncertain. Trimming took 7 bases from V and 4 from J, leaving 10 bases between them. The CDR3 length is 13 residues. The CDR3: CASTVGVTGELFF. The CDR3 DNA reads as TGTGCCAGCACCGTGGGCGTCACCGGGGAGCTGTTTTTT.

This clonotype was detected many times. This chain's CDR3 is CASSQSRTLNTEAFF. CDR3 DNA sequence: TGTGCCAGCAGCCAATCCCGGACATTGAACACTGAAGCTTTCTTT. The chain has TRBV4-2 and TRBJ1-1; possible D gene TRBD1, 5 bases. Germline loops: CDR1 LGHNA, CDR2 YNFKEQ. V lost 2 bases and J lost 0, with 10 bases in between. CDR3 size: 15 residues.

This clonotype was found a few times. DNA of the CDR3: TGTGCCAGCTCACTCGCGACACAGGGGGGTGGCACTGAAGCTTTCTTT. It specifies CASSLATQGGGTEAFF. The rearrangement joins TRBV18 to TRBJ1-1; 8 bases are a match to TRBD1. CDR1 KGHSH and CDR2 LQKENI come from the germline V gene. Trimming cost V 4 bases and J 4 bases; bases outside gene matches: 11. This CDR3 spans 16 amino acids.

This clonotype was counted a few times. This chain connects TRBV2 to TRBJ2-1; perhaps TRBD2 as D (5 bases). Trimming removed 4 bases at V and 5 bases at J, with 9 bases between. This CDR3 has 13 amino acids. Germline V lookup: CDR1 SNHLY, CDR2 FYNNEI. The CDR3 coding sequence is TGTGCCAGCAGTGTCTACGGGAACAATGAGCAGTTCTTC. Its protein is CASSVYGNNEQFF.

The chain carries TRBV6-1 and TRBJ2-7; 11 bases fit TRBD2. Germline trimming cut 5 bases from V and 5 bases from J; bases unmatched to any gene: 8. The CDR3 has 15 amino acids. Germline V gene lookup returns CDR1 MNHNS and CDR2 SASEGT. The CDR3 protein is CASSLLAGGVDEQYF. DNA of the CDR3: TGTGCCAGCAGTCTTTTAGCGGGAGGGGTCGACGAGCAGTACTTC.

The chain carries TRBV6-1 and TRBJ2-5; 7 nucleotides agree with TRBD2. J gave up 4 bases and V 0 bases, and 8 bases lay outside the gene matches. This CDR3 contains 16 residues. Germline CDR1 MNHNS, CDR2 SASEGT. The CDR3 reads CASSEALRVAGETQYF. The CDR3 DNA is TGTGCCAGCAGTGAAGCGCTTCGGGTAGCGGGAGAGACCCAGTACTTC.

This clonotype was seen ten or more times. The genes are TRBV5-1 and TRBJ2-5; 8 bases align to TRBD2. Germline lookup yields CDR1 SGHRS and CDR2 YFSETQ. The CDR3 consists of 17 residues. Germline trimming cut 5 bases from V and 1 base from J; bases unmatched to any gene: 13. The CDR3 DNA reads TGCGCCAGCAGACCTCCCAGTAGCGGGATCCCCCAAGAGACCCAGTACTTC. Translated, it gives CASRPPSSGIPQETQYF.

This clonotype appeared a few times. The J gene is TRBJ2-7, the V gene TRBV7-2; D uncertain. The CDR3 totals 11 residues. In germline, CDR1 is SGHTA, CDR2 FQGNSA. The V and J ends lost 5 bases and 6 bases respectively, with 8 bases between them. The CDR3: CASSMISEQYF. In nucleotides, the CDR3 is TGTGCCAGCAGCATGATAAGCGAGCAGTACTTC.

This clonotype was observed at least ten times. The chain carries TRBV5-1 and TRBJ1-4; D call uncertain. CDR1 and CDR2 (germline): SGHRS, YFSETQ. CDR3 length: 16 residues. The V gene lost 4 bases and the J gene lost 5 bases, with 18 bases spanning the gap. The CDR3, as DNA: TGCGCCAGCAGCCCGAACTTCGTAGAAATCAATGAAAAACTGTTTTTT. Residues: CASSPNFVEINEKLFF.

In its sample, this clonotype was seen many times. This chain's CDR3 is CASRTPRTKTLNEQFF. Written as DNA, the CDR3 is TGTGCCAGCAGGACCCCGAGGACTAAAACCCTCAATGAGCAGTTCTTC. The chain recombines TRBV28 with TRBJ2-1, with D possibly being TRBD2 (6 bases). The germline V gene encodes CDR1 MDHEN and CDR2 SYDVKM. CDR3 length equals 16 residues. V was clipped by 6 bases and J by 6 bases, with 21 bases between them. Full variable domain (missing parts from reference TRBV28 and TRBJ2-1): DVKVTQSSRYLVKRTGEKVFLECVQDMDHENMFWYRQDPGLGLRLIYFSYDVKMKEKGDIPEGYSVSREKKERFSLILESASTNQTSMYLCASRTPRTKTLNEQFFGPGTRLTVL.

In DNA, the CDR3 is TGCAGTGCTGCACAGGTCGGCCTATCTCTAGCCAAAAACATTCAGTACTTC. Protein: CSAAQVGLSLAKNIQYF. The J gene is TRBJ2-4, the V gene TRBV20-1; perhaps TRBD1 as D (5 bases). The CDR3 covers 17 residues. Trimming removed 5 bases from V and 0 bases from J, with 20 bases in between. Germline values: CDR1 DFQATT, CDR2 SNEGSKA (reference sequence).

Concerning this clonotype itself: A much bigger clone sits one base away, suggesting this may be a read error. The CDR3: CASSLRFNDQFF. In DNA form, the CDR3 reads TGCGCCAGCAGCTTGAGGTTTAATGACCAGTTCTTC. The J gene is TRBJ2-1, the V gene TRBV5-1, with no clear D. Germline CDR1 is SGHRS and CDR2 is YFSETQ. CDR3 length: 12 amino acids.

This rearrangement joins TRBV20-1 to TRBJ2-7; D might be TRBD2 (5 bases). The CDR3 is 13 residues long. In germline, CDR1 is DFQATT, CDR2 SNEGSKA (reference sequence). V gave up 3 bases and J gave up 0 bases, with 9 bases separating them. CDR3 nucleotide sequence: TGCAGTGCTAGGGCAGGACTCTCCTACGAGCAGTACTTC. Amino acids: CSARAGLSYEQYF.

This clonotype has only a few counts. The chain carries TRBV12-3 or TRBV12-4 and TRBJ2-1; D is unresolved. Trimming cost V 6 bases and J 8 bases, with 17 bases left between them. CDR3 length: 14 residues. CDR3 region: CASSTRLWFYEQFF. In nucleotides, the CDR3 is TGTGCCAGCAGCACCCGTCTGTGGTTTTATGAGCAGTTCTTC.